These 5 T cell receptor beta chains came from one sample sequenced in a study of spatial heterogeneity in lung cancer. General observations from the study: One measure, the expanded intratumoral alpha and beta TCR count, tracked tumor mutation counts.

These receptors have no identified antigens. The time point: sample taken at primary tumor resection. TCRdb fed the 5' RACE reads into MiXCR, producing one record per CDR3 protein. The table shows thousands of distinct CDR3 sequences, with around 15% occurring only once. The sample was lung tumor tissue, taken at surgery. These TCRs come from a male donor with early-stage non-small cell lung cancer.

This clonotype was observed at least ten times. The chain carries TRBV27 and TRBJ1-2; unclear D gene. V lost 2 bases and J 4 bases, leaving 11 bases between the germline ends. The V gene's germline CDR1 is MNHEY and CDR2 SMNVEV (reference sequence). The CDR3 is made up of 14 amino acids. This chain's CDR3 is CASSLLEPPYGYTF. The CDR3 DNA follows: TGTGCCAGCAGTTTACTCGAACCACCCTATGGCTACACCTTC.

By share of the sample, this clonotype is medium-sized. J is TRBJ2-3 and V is TRBV4-2, with D maybe TRBD2 (5 bases). Germline V gene lookup returns CDR1 LGHNA and CDR2 YNFKEQ. Trimming cost V 4 bases and J 0 bases, with 5 bases left between them. This CDR3 comprises 13 residues. CDR3 region: CASSRTSTDTQYF. The CDR3 nucleotides are TGTGCCAGCAGCCGGACTAGCACAGATACGCAGTATTTT.

This clonotype was seen repeatedly, ten times or more. The genes are TRBV7-9 and TRBJ1-1; D is possibly TRBD1 (6 bases). V was cut by 0 bases and J by 5 bases, with 13 bases left in between. The CDR3 extends over 15 amino acids. Germline V lookup: CDR1 SEHNR, CDR2 FQNEAQ (reference sequence). The CDR3 loop reads CASSLASGGGTEAFF. The DNA of the CDR3 is TGTGCCAGCAGCTTAGCAAGCGGGGGCGGGACTGAAGCTTTCTTT.

This clonotype counts as medium-sized. V gene TRBV6-5 combines with J gene TRBJ2-7; D perhaps matches TRBD1 (6 bases). This CDR3 comprises 15 residues. Germline V CDR1 and CDR2: MNHEY, SVGAGI. Trimming stripped 2 bases from V and 6 bases from J, with 17 bases between. The CDR3 loop is CASSYIAGVLREQYF. CDR3 DNA: TGTGCCAGCAGTTACATCGCAGGGGTCCTCCGCGAGCAGTACTTC.

This clonotype is medium-sized (0.01 to 0.1%) by share. The rearrangement joins TRBV9 to TRBJ2-3, with D uncertain. V gave up 1 base and J gave up 0 bases, with 9 bases separating them. The CDR3 contains 15 residues. Germline CDR1 is SGDLS and CDR2 is YYNGEE. The chain's CDR3 is CASSVQSLSTDTQYF. The CDR3 nucleotides read TGTGCCAGCAGCGTACAGTCTCTTAGCACAGATACGCAGTATTTT.